This T cell receptor (beta chain) is from a study of blood T cell repertoires in COVID-19. On the study more broadly: T cells, B-cell-depleted T cells, or PBMCs supplied cDNA or gDNA.

Measured with immunoSEQ multiplex PCR; TCRdb has only the in-frame clones, and not every one. The sample carries around 320,000 clones, just under 90% recorded once. Everyone who took part was roughly 18 to 100 years old, and they came from fewer than 25 US areas. In the 2 weeks before study entry, exposed participants met a COVID-19 case, which was PCR-confirmed or clinician-diagnosed. The sample holds a few counts of this clone. The CDR3 contains 15 residues. Trimming stripped 5 bases from V and 3 bases from J, with 17 bases between. CDR1 is SGHRS, CDR2 YFSETQ, per germline. This chain links TRBV5-1 with TRBJ1-2; no clear D gene. The sequencing sample was made of PBMCs or T cells enriched from blood (not recorded which). The TCR originated in a woman aged 45-65 years who had been exposed to COVID-19. The CDR3 DNA follows: TGCGCCAGCAGTCAAACTTCCGGGAAATACTATGGCTACACCTTC. Amino acid sequence: CASSQTSGKYYGYTF.